This entry lists 5 T cell receptor beta chains sequenced from one sample in a study of T-cell reconstitution after alpha-beta-depleted transplantation in children. The authors prepared the TCRbeta library with unique molecular identifiers. TCRdb called the PCR reads again in MiXCR, with one record for every CDR3 protein. The sample holds just over 950,000 distinct CDR3 sequences, less than 30% seen once. The specimen comprised PBMCs, mostly from graft donor cells, sampled 360 days after TCRalphabeta/CD19-depleted stem cell transplant. Source of these receptors: a boy younger than two who had a stem cell transplant for SCID, so the T cells may come from the graft donor.

This clonotype turned up a few times. This chain links TRBV12-3 or TRBV12-4 with TRBJ2-1; 8 positions agree with TRBD1. The CDR3 consists of 17 residues. J gave up 9 bases and V 5 bases, and 18 bases lay outside the gene matches. The CDR3 coding sequence is TGTGCCAGCAGTCTGACAGGGGCCCAAGCTGGAGGGGGTGAGCAGTTCTTC. Translation: CASSLTGAQAGGGEQFF.

The V and J genes are TRBV12-3 or TRBV12-4 and TRBJ2-2; a possible D gene is TRBD2 (6 bases). The CDR3 spans 15 residues. V shed 6 bases and J shed 6 bases, with 17 bases lying between them. The CDR3 reads CASREDPWGAGELFF. CDR3 DNA sequence: TGTGCCAGCAGAGAAGACCCCTGGGGGGCCGGGGAGCTGTTTTTT.

This chain connects TRBV29-1 to TRBJ1-5; TRBD1 aligns across 7 bases. The V gene's germline CDR1 is SQVTM and CDR2 ANQGSEA. CDR3 length: 16 amino acids. The V and J ends lost 7 bases and 0 bases, in that order; junction bases with no gene match: 12. CDR3 sequence reads: CSAILQGTVSNQPQHF. CDR3 sequence (DNA): TGCAGCGCTATTCTACAGGGGACGGTTAGCAATCAGCCCCAGCATTTT.

The gene calls are TRBV12-3 or TRBV12-4 and TRBJ1-1; D gene uncertain. Trimming left V 2 bases short and J 0 bases short, with 10 bases between. The CDR3 covers 15 residues. The CDR3, as DNA: TGTGCCAGCAGTTTAAGCCCCCTAGTGAACACTGAAGCTTTCTTT. Protein product: CASSLSPLVNTEAFF.

The table lists this clonotype with a few counts. This chain uses TRBV20-1 with TRBJ1-2, with TRBD1 identical over 7 bases. Germline trimming cut 5 bases from V and 8 bases from J; bases unmatched to any gene: 11. Germline values: CDR1 DFQATT, CDR2 SNEGSKA (reference sequence). The CDR3 totals 13 residues. CDR3: CSALLQGVSGYTF. The DNA of the CDR3 is TGCAGTGCTCTTCTCCAGGGGGTTAGCGGCTACACCTTC.